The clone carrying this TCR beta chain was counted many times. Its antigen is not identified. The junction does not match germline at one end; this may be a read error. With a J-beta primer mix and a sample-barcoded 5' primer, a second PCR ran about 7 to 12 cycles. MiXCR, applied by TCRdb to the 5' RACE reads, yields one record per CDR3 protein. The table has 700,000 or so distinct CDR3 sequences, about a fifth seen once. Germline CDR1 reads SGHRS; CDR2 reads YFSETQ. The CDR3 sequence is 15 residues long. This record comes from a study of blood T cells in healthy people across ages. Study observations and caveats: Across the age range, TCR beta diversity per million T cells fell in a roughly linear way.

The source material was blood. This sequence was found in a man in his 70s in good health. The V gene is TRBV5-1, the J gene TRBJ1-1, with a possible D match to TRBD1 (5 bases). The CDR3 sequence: CASSLVAGMNTEAFF. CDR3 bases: TGTGCCAGCAGCTTAGTGGCAGGGATGAACACTGAAGCTTTCTTT.